A selection of T cell receptor beta chains follows, all from one sample in a study of blood T cell repertoires in COVID-19. Profiling relied on immunoSEQ multiplex PCR, and the TCRdb table lists in-frame clones only, not all of them. The sample gives about 75,000 clones, 90% of which show up once; around 2.5% is in the top ten. Sequencing input: peripheral blood. The receptor source for this set is a human donor in a cohort sampled during active COVID-19. The CDR3 runs from the conserved cysteine through the conserved F or W. Each record gives: clone size, D gene, V gene, J gene, CDR3 protein, CDR3 DNA. A D gene is named only where the DNA matches it firmly. Expanded clones get a size class; other rows say once, few or many, or leave the size out.

clone_size: -
d_call: TRBD2
v_call: TRBV18
j_call: TRBJ2-2
cdr3_aa: CASSPRTSGGPNTGELFF
cdr3_nt: TGTGCCAGCTCACCACGGACTAGCGGGGGGCCGAACACCGGGGAGCTGTTTTTT

clone_size: -
d_call: TRBD2
v_call: TRBV10-3
j_call: TRBJ2-7
cdr3_aa: CAISPSGRAHIRVGEQYF
cdr3_nt: TGTGCCATCAGCCCTAGCGGGAGGGCCCATATACGTGTAGGCGAGCAGTACTTC

clone_size: -
d_call: -
v_call: TRBV30
j_call: TRBJ2-7
cdr3_aa: CAWSSRGDRDEQYF
cdr3_nt: TGTGCCTGGAGCAGCAGGGGGGATAGGGACGAGCAGTACTTC

clone_size: -
d_call: TRBD2
v_call: TRBV19
j_call: TRBJ2-7
cdr3_aa: CASSELAGGPYEQYF
cdr3_nt: TGTGCCAGTAGTGAACTAGCGGGGGGGCCTTACGAGCAGTACTTC

clone_size: -
d_call: TRBD1
v_call: TRBV5-1
j_call: TRBJ1-2
cdr3_aa: CASSLEIGQAYGYTF
cdr3_nt: TGCGCCAGCAGCTTGGAAATAGGACAGGCCTATGGCTACACCTTC

clone_size: -
d_call: TRBD2
v_call: TRBV4-1
j_call: TRBJ2-7
cdr3_aa: CASSQVVSRTSGRSSYEQYF
cdr3_nt: TGCGCCAGCAGCCAAGTTGTCTCTAGGACTAGCGGGAGGAGCTCCTACGAGCAGTACTTC

clone_size: once
d_call: -
v_call: TRBV11-2
j_call: TRBJ1-6
cdr3_aa: CASSSRTANSPLHF
cdr3_nt: TGTGCCAGCAGCTCTAGGACAGCTAATTCACCCCTCCACTTT

clone_size: -
d_call: -
v_call: TRBV7-9
j_call: TRBJ2-7
cdr3_aa: CASSPPAGEQYF
cdr3_nt: TGTGCCAGCAGCCCCCCAGCCGGGGAGCAGTACTTC

clone_size: -
d_call: -
v_call: TRBV30
j_call: TRBJ2-1
cdr3_aa: CAWSVLWGDEQFF
cdr3_nt: TGTGCCTGGAGTGTACTGTGGGGCGATGAGCAGTTCTTC

clone_size: -
d_call: -
v_call: TRBV15
j_call: TRBJ1-1
cdr3_aa: CATSRAGEAFF
cdr3_nt: TGTGCCACCAGCAGAGCCGGGGAAGCTTTCTTT

clone_size: -
d_call: -
v_call: TRBV6-5
j_call: TRBJ1-1
cdr3_aa: CASSYSTGFTEAFF
cdr3_nt: TGTGCCAGCAGTTACTCAACGGGGTTCACTGAAGCTTTCTTT

clone_size: -
d_call: TRBD2
v_call: TRBV19
j_call: TRBJ2-3
cdr3_aa: CASVAGGPADTQYF
cdr3_nt: TGTGCCAGCGTAGCGGGGGGGCCGGCAGATACGCAGTATTTT

clone_size: -
d_call: -
v_call: TRBV24-1
j_call: TRBJ2-1
cdr3_aa: CATSAPQGLAARNEQFF
cdr3_nt: TGTGCCACCAGTGCACCCCAGGGGCTAGCGGCTCGGAATGAGCAGTTCTTC

clone_size: few
d_call: TRBD2
v_call: TRBV7-2
j_call: TRBJ2-3
cdr3_aa: CASSYVTSGTDTQYF
cdr3_nt: TGTGCCAGCAGCTACGTGACTAGCGGTACAGATACGCAGTATTTT

clone_size: -
d_call: -
v_call: TRBV6-2/TRBV6-3
j_call: TRBJ1-1
cdr3_aa: CASSPTGIMHEAFF
cdr3_nt: TGTGCCAGCAGTCCCACCGGGATTATGCACGAAGCTTTCTTT

clone_size: -
d_call: TRBD2
v_call: TRBV4-1
j_call: TRBJ2-1
cdr3_aa: CASSQDNKRGIF
cdr3_nt: TGCGCCAGCAGCCAAGATAACAAGCGGGGGATCTTC

clone_size: -
d_call: -
v_call: TRBV5-5
j_call: TRBJ2-5
cdr3_aa: CASSRWTRDTGQETQYF
cdr3_nt: TGTGCCAGCAGCCGATGGACCCGGGACACGGGCCAAGAGACCCAGTACTTC

clone_size: -
d_call: -
v_call: TRBV7-9
j_call: TRBJ1-4
cdr3_aa: CASSLGGPNEKLFF
cdr3_nt: TGTGCCAGCAGCTTGGGGGGGCCTAATGAAAAACTGTTTTTT

clone_size: -
d_call: TRBD2
v_call: TRBV2
j_call: TRBJ2-7
cdr3_aa: CASSRSLAGGPHEQYF
cdr3_nt: TGTGCCAGCAGTCGATCCCTAGCGGGAGGGCCCCACGAGCAGTACTTC

clone_size: -
d_call: -
v_call: TRBV6-5
j_call: TRBJ2-1
cdr3_aa: CASSYSRLAIDEQFF
cdr3_nt: TGTGCCAGCAGTTACTCTAGGCTAGCGATAGATGAGCAGTTCTTC

clone_size: -
d_call: -
v_call: TRBV9
j_call: TRBJ2-1
cdr3_aa: CASSVVEDVSYNEQFF
cdr3_nt: TGTGCCAGCAGCGTAGTGGAGGACGTCTCCTACAATGAGCAGTTCTTC

clone_size: -
d_call: TRBD1
v_call: TRBV28
j_call: TRBJ1-2
cdr3_aa: CASRSGTGVANYGYTF
cdr3_nt: TGTGCCAGCAGGTCTGGGACAGGGGTTGCTAACTATGGCTACACCTTC

clone_size: -
d_call: -
v_call: TRBV6-2/TRBV6-3
j_call: TRBJ2-7
cdr3_aa: CASSYSRYYEQYF
cdr3_nt: TGTGCCAGCAGTTACTCGCGGTACTACGAGCAGTACTTC

clone_size: -
d_call: -
v_call: TRBV5-1
j_call: TRBJ2-5
cdr3_aa: CASRLGLQETQYF
cdr3_nt: TGCGCCAGCCGGCTAGGACTCCAAGAGACCCAGTACTTC